This T cell receptor (beta chain) was retrieved from a study of blood T cell repertoires in COVID-19. Many counts were recorded for this clone. Produced via immunoSEQ multiplex PCR; TCRdb's table is partial and in-frame only. The table has approximately 400,000 clones, more than 75% seen once; the top ten hold more than 0.95%. Sequencing input: PBMCs or T cells enriched from blood (not recorded which). This TCR was sampled from a woman between 18 and 29 years old who had recovered from COVID-19.

DNA for the CDR3: TGTGCCAGCAGCCAAGGGTACAGTACCTCTGGGGCCAACGTCCTGACTTTC. This sequence encodes CASSQGYSTSGANVLTF. The gene calls are TRBV3-1 (or the pseudogene TRBV3-2) and TRBJ2-6; D is unresolved. The CDR3 is 17 amino acids. The germline V gene encodes CDR1 LGHDT and CDR2 YNNKEL (reference sequence). Trimming cost V 1 base and J 0 bases, with 10 bases left between them.